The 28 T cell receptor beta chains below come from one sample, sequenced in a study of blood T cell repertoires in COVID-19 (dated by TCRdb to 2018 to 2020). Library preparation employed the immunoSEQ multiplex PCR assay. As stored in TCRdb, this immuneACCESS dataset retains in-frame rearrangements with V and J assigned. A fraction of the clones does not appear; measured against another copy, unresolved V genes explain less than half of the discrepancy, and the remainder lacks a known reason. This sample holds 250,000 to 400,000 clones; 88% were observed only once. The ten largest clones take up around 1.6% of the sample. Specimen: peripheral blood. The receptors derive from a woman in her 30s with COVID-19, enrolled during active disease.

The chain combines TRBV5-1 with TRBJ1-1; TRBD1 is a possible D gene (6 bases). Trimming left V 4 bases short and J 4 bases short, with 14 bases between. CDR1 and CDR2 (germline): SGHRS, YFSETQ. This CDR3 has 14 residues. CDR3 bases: TGCGCCAGCAGCGAGGGACACTACGGCACTGAAGCTTTCTTT. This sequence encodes CASSEGHYGTEAFF. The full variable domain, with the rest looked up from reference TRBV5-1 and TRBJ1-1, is KAGVTQTPRYLIKTRGQQVTLSCSPISGHRSVSWYQQTPGQGLQFLFEYFSETQRNKGNFPGRFSGRQFSNSRSEMNVSTLELGDSALYLCASSEGHYGTEAFFGQGTRLTVV.

CDR3 region: CAWGDSRDYGYTF. Here the CDR3 DNA reads TGTGCCTGGGGGGACAGCCGAGACTATGGCTACACCTTC. The J gene is TRBJ1-2, the V gene TRBV30; 7 bases fit TRBD1. V dropped 5 bases and J dropped 3; count of bases not matched to a gene: 6. This CDR3 is built from 13 residues. Germline CDR1 and CDR2: GTSNPN and SVGIG (reference sequence).

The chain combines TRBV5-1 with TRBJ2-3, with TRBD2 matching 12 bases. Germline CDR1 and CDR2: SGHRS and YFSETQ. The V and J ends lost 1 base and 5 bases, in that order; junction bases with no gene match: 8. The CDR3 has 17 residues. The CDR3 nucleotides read TGCGCCAGCAGCTTGCTGCCTAGCGGGGGGGCTGTAGATACGCAGTATTTT. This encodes CASSLLPSGGAVDTQYF.

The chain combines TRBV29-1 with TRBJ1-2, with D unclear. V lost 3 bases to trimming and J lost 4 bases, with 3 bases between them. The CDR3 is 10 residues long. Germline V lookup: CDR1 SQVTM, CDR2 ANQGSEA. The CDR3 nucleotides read TGCAGCGTTGACAGCTATGGCTACACCTTC. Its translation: CSVDSYGYTF. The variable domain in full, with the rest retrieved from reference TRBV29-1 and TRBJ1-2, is SAVISQKPSRDICQRGTSLTIQCQVDSQVTMMFWYRQQPGQSLTLIATANQGSEATYESGFVIDKFPISRPNLTFSTLTVSNMSPEDSSIYLCSVDSYGYTFGSGTRLTVV.

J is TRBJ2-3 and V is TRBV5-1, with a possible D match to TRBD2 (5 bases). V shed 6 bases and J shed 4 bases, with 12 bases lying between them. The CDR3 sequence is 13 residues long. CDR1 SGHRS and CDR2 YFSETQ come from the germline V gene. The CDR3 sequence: CASIGIGADTQYF. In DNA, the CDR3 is TGCGCCAGCATTGGGATCGGGGCAGATACGCAGTATTTT.

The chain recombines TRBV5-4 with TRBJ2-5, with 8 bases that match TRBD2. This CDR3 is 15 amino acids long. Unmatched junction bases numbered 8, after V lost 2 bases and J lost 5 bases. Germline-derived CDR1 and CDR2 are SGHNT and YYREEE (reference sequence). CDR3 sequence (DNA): TGTGCCAGCAGCTTACAACGGGGGGGCGGGGAGACCCAGTACTTC. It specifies CASSLQRGGGETQYF. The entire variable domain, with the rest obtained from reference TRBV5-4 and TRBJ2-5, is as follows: ETGVTQSPTHLIKTRGQQVTLRCSSQSGHNTVSWYQQALGQGPQFIFQYYREEENGRGNFPPRFSGLQFPNYSSELNVNALELDDSALYLCASSLQRGGGETQYFGPGTRLLVL.

CDR3 coding DNA: TGCAGCGTCGTCCCGCCGACAGGAATTACTTATGGCTACACCTTC. It specifies CSVVPPTGITYGYTF. The chain recombines TRBV29-1 with TRBJ1-2; possibly TRBD1 for D (6 bases). The CDR3 contains 15 residues. Trimming left V 6 bases short and J 5 bases short, with 22 bases between. Per germline, CDR1 SQVTM and CDR2 ANQGSEA.

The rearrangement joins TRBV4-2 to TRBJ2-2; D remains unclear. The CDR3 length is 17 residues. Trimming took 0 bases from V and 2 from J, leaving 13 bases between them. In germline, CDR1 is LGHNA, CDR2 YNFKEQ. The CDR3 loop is CASSQDSLLSNTGELFF. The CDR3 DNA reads TGTGCCAGCAGCCAAGATTCACTACTAAGCAACACCGGGGAGCTGTTTTTT.

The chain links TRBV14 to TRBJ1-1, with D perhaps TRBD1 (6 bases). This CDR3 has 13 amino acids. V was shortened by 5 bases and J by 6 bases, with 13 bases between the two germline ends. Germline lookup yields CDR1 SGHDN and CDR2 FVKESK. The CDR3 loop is CASSSQGLAEAFF. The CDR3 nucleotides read TGTGCCAGCAGCTCACAGGGTTTGGCTGAAGCTTTCTTT.

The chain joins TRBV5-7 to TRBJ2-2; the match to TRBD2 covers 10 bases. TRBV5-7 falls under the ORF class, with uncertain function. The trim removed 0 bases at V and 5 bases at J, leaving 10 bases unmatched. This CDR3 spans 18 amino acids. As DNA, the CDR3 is TGTGCCAGCAGCTTGGAGAAGCGGGGGGGCCTTTGGACCGGGGAGCTGTTTTTT. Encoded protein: CASSLEKRGGLWTGELFF.

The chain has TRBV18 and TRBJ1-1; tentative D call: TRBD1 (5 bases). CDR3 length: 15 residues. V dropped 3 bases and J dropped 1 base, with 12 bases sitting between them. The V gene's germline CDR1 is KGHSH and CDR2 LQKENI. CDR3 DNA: TGTGCCAGCTCACCTACCAACGGACAGAACACTGAAGCTTTCTTT. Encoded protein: CASSPTNGQNTEAFF. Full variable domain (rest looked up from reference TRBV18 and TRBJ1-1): NAGVMQNPRHLVRRRGQEARLRCSPMKGHSHVYWYRQLPEEGLKFMVYLQKENIIDESGMPKERFSAEFPKEGPSILRIQQVVRGDSAAYFCASSPTNGQNTEAFFGQGTRLTVV.

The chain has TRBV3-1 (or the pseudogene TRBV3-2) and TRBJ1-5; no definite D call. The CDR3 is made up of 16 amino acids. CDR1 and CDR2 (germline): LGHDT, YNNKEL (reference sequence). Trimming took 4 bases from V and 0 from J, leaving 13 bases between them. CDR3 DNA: TGTGCCAGCAGCCGCGGGAAACCCCCTAGCAATCAGCCCCAGCATTTT. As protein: CASSRGKPPSNQPQHF.

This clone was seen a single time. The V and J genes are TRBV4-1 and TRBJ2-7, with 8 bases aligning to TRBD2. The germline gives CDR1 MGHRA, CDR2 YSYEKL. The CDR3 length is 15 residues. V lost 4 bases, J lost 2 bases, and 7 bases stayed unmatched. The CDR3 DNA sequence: TGCGCCAGCAGCCCCCGGGGGGGGAGAACCTACGAGCAGTACTTC. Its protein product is CASSPRGGRTYEQYF.

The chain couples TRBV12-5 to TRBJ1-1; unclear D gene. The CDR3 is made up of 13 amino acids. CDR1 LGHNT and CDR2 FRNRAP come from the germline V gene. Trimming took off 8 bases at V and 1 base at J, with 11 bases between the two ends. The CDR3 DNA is TGTGCTAGTAAACACGGGGAGAACACTGAAGCTTTCTTT. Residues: CASKHGENTEAFF.

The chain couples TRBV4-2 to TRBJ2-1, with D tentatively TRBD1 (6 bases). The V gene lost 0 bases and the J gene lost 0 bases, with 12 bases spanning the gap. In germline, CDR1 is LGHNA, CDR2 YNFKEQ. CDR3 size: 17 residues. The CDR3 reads CASSQEGTKLSYNEQFF. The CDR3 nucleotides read TGTGCCAGCAGCCAAGAGGGGACAAAACTCTCCTACAATGAGCAGTTCTTC.

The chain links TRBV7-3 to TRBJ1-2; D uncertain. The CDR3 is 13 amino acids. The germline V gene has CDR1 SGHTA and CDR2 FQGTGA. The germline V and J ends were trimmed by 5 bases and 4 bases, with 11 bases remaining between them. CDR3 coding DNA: TGTGCCAGCAGCCTTGGAGGTGGCTATGGCTACACCTTC. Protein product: CASSLGGGYGYTF.

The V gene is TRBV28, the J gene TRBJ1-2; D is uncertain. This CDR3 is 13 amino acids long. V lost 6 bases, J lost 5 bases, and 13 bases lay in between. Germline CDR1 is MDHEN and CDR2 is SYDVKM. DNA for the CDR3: TGTGCCAGCAGCGACGGGTACCGTTATGGCTACACCTTC. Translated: CASSDGYRYGYTF.

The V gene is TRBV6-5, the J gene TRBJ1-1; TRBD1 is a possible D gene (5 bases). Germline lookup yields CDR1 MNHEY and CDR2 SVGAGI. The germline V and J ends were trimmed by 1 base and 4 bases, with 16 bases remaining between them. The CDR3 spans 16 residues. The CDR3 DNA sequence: TGTGCCAGCAGTTACTATGGGGCTGGGTCGGGCACTGAAGCTTTCTTT. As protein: CASSYYGAGSGTEAFF.

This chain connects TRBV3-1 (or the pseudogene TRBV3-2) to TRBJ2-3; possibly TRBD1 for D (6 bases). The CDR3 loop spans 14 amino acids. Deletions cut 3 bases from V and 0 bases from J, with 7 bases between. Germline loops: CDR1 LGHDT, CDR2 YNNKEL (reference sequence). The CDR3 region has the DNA TGTGCCAGCAGCCAGGGGGCCAGCACAGATACGCAGTATTTT. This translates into CASSQGASTDTQYF.

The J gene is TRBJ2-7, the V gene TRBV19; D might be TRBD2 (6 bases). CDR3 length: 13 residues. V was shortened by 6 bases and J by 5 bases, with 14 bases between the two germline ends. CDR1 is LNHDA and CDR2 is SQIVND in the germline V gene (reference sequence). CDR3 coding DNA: TGTGCCAGTAGCATATCTACGGGGGACGAGCAGTACGTC. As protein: CASSISTGDEQYV.

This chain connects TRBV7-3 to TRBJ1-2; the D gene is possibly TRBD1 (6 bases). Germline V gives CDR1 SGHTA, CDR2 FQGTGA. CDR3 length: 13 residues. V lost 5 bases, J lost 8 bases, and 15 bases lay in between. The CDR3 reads CASSGLGRGGYTF. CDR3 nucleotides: TGTGCCAGCAGCGGCTTGGGCAGGGGCGGCTACACCTTC.

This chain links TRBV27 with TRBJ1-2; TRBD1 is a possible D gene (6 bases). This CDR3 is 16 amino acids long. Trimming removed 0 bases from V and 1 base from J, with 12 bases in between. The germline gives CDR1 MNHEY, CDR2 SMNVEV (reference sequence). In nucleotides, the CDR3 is TGTGCCAGCAGTTTATCGAAGGGGGGGGGTAACTATGGCTACACCTTC. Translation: CASSLSKGGGNYGYTF.

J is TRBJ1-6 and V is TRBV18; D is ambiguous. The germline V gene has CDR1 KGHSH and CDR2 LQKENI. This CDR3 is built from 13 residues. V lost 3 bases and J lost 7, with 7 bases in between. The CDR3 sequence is CASSPPVNSPLHF. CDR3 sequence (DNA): TGTGCCAGCTCACCGCCGGTGAATTCACCCCTCCACTTT.

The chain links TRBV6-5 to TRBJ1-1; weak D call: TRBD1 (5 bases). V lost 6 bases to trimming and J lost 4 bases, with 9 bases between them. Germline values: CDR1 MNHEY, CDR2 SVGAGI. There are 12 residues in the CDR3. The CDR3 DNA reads TGTGCCAGCAGGATGGGGGGCACTGAAGCTTTCTTT. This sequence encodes CASRMGGTEAFF.

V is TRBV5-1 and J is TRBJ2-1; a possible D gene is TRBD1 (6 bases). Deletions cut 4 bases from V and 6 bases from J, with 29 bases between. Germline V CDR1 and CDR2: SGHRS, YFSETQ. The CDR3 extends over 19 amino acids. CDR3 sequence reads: CASSLDGQPISQRGNEQFF. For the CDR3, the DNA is TGCGCCAGCAGCCTGGACGGACAGCCTATATCCCAAAGGGGCAATGAGCAGTTCTTC.

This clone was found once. The CDR3 protein is CASSPRQGPYNEQFF. In DNA form, the CDR3 reads TGTGCCAGCAGCCCCCGACAGGGACCCTACAATGAGCAGTTCTTC. The J gene is TRBJ2-1, the V gene TRBV9; 7 bases align to TRBD1. Trimming removed 4 bases from V and 2 bases from J; junction bases left unmatched: 6. The CDR3 runs 15 residues. The germline gives CDR1 SGDLS, CDR2 YYNGEE.

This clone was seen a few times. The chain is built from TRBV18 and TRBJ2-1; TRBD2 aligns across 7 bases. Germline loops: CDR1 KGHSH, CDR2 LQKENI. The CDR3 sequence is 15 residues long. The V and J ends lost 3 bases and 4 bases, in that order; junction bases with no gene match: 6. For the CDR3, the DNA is TGTGCCAGCTCACCTCATGGGGGGGAATACAATGAGCAGTTCTTC. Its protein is CASSPHGGEYNEQFF.

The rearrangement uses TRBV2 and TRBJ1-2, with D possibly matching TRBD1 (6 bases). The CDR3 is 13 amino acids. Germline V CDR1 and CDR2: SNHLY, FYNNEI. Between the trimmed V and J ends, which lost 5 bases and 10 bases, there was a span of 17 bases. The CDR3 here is CASSKPTGLLYTF. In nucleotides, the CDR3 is TGTGCCAGCAGTAAACCGACAGGTCTACTCTACACCTTC. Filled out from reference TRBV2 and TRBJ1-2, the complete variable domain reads EPEVTQTPSHQVTQMGQEVILRCVPISNHLYFYWYRQILGQKVEFLVSFYNNEISEKSEIFDDQFSVERPDGSNFTLKIRSTKLEDSAMYFCASSKPTGLLYTFGSGTRLTVV.